This paragraph covers one T cell receptor (beta chain) sequence. Its specificity is not known. This sample is part of a study of T cells after yellow fever vaccination. Findings and caveats of the study: The secondary response peaked faster, at day 5 versus 15, but was weaker.

UMIs and a universal primer site were added when TCR cDNA was made by 5'RACE template switching. TCRdb independently ran MiXCR on the 5' RACE reads; one entry per CDR3 protein. Found here are some 290,000 distinct CDR3 sequences, over 8.5% of them singletons; the top ten hold roughly 3%. Germline CDR1 SQVTM, CDR2 ANQGSEA. V gave up 4 bases and J gave up 2 bases, with 8 bases separating them. The CDR3 runs to 12 residues. This chain uses TRBV29-1 with TRBJ1-1; D call uncertain. The sample consisted of CD4+ T cells sorted from PBMCs, taken 45 days after the yellow fever booster vaccination. This receptor was taken from a man aged 18 to 29 who received the YFV17D yellow fever vaccine. The CDR3 sequence: CSVGGLNTEAFF. The DNA of the CDR3 is TGCAGCGTTGGCGGTCTCAACACTGAAGCTTTCTTT.